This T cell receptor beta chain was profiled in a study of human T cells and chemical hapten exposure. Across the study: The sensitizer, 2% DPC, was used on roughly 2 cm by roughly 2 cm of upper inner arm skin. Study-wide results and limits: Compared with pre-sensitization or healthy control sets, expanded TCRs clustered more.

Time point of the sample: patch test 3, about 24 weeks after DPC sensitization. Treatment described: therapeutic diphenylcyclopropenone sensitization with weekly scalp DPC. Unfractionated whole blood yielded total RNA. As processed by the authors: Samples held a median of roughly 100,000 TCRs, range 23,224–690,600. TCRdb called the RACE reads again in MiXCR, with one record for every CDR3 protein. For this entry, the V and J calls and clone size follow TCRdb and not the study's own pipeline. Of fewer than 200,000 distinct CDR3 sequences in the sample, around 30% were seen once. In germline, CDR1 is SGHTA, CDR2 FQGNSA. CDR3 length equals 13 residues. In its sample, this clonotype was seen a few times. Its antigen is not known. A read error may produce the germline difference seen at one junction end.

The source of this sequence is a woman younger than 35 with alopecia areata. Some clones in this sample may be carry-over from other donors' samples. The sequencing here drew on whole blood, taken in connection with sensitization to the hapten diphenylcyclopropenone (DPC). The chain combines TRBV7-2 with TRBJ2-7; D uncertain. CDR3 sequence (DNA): TGTGCCAGCAGCTTAAAGAGATCAGAACAAGTTCTCTTC. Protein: CASSLKRSEQVLF.